These 3 T cell receptor beta chains came from one sample sequenced in a study of a mutant IDH1 vaccine in newly diagnosed glioma. Time point reported: baseline, week 1 (first vaccination visit). Described treatment: pre-vaccination baseline after standard-of-care therapy. TCRdb keeps only in-frame clones here, not all; method: immunoSEQ multiplex PCR. In the table there are about 88,000 clones, about four fifths of which are singletons. The sample was PBMCs, taken from a glioma patient treated with radiotherapy, temozolomide or both. Receptor source: a man aged 35 to 55 with glioma. Some clones in this sample may be carry-over from other donors' samples.

This clone has more than one count but fewer than ten. The CDR3 region is CAISELGGYGYTF. The CDR3 DNA reads as TGTGCCATCAGTGAGCTTGGCGGCTATGGCTACACCTTC. V and J are TRBV10-3 and TRBJ1-2, with D uncertain. This CDR3 has 13 residues. Trimming stripped 2 bases from V and 4 bases from J, with 8 bases between. Looked up from germline, CDR1 is ENHRY and CDR2 is SYGVKD.

The V and J genes are TRBV7-9 and TRBJ2-7, with TRBD1 identical over 9 bases. The CDR3 totals 15 residues. CDR1 SEHNR and CDR2 FQNEAQ come from the germline V gene (reference sequence). V was clipped by 3 bases and J by 3 bases; unmatched bases: 6. The CDR3 DNA is TGTGCCAGCAGCTTCGGACAGGGGATCCGCTACGAGCAGTACTTC. This gives the protein CASSFGQGIRYEQYF.

The chain employs TRBV4-1 and TRBJ2-2; 10 bases are a match to TRBD2. The junction had 5 bases not matched to a gene; V was cut back by 2 bases and J by 2 bases. This CDR3 has 17 residues. Germline CDR1 MGHRA, CDR2 YSYEKL. DNA of the CDR3: TGCGCCAGCAGCCAAAACCTAGCGGGGGTAAACACCGGGGAGCTGTTTTTT. This sequence encodes CASSQNLAGVNTGELFF.